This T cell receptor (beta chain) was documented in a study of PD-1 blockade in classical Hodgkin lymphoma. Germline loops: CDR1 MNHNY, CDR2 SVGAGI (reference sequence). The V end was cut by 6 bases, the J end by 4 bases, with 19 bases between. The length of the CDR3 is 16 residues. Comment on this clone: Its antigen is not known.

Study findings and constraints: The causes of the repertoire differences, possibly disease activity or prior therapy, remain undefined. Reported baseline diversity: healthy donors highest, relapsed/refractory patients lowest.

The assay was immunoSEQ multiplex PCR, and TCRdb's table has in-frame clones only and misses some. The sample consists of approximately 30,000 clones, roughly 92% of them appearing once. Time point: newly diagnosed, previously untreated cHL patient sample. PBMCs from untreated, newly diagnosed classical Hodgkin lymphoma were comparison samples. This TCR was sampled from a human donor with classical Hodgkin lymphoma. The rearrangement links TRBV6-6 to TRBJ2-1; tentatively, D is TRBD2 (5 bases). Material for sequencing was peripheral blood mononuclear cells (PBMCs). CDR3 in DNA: TGTGCCAGCAGCTATCCCGTAGGTCAGCGGTACAATGAGCAGTTCTTC. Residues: CASSYPVGQRYNEQFF.